The clone carrying this T cell receptor beta chain was observed a handful of times. Antigen unknown. Noted treatment: some 19 received Ad26.COV2.S at low or high dose, single or two shots; five or six received placebo; per-sample allocation not given. Day 63 after the first injection of vaccine or placebo was the sampling time. Boston supplied an adult donor aged 18-55 years. The data belong to a study of Ad26.COV2.S vaccination and SARS-CoV-2 variants. Study as a whole: Intramuscular Ad26.COV2.S doses were given once or twice, 56 days apart.

Assay used: immunoSEQ multiplex PCR; TCRdb lists only in-frame clones, some missing. The sample includes about 480,000 clones, around 90% seen only once; the top ten take around 13%. Study outcomes and limitations: Vaccine recipients showed a spike-specific TCR breadth that was higher than in placebo recipients.

V shed 4 bases and J 4 bases; nucleotides not matched to a gene: 6. Looked up from germline, CDR1 is SGDLS and CDR2 is YYNGEE. The CDR3 covers 15 residues. This TCR derives from a person aged 18-65 years who received the Ad26.COV2.S COVID-19 vaccine or a placebo. The rearrangement links TRBV9 to TRBJ2-2; TRBD2 matches 8 bases. The sample consisted of peripheral blood, taken in a trial of Ad26.COV2.S vaccine versus placebo. The CDR3 protein is CASSPTGTSTGELFF. As DNA, the CDR3 is TGTGCCAGCAGCCCAACCGGGACTAGCACCGGGGAGCTGTTTTTT.